This TCR beta chain came from a study of regulatory T cells in long-lasting Graves disease. The sample holds a few counts of this clonotype. Per the germline V gene, CDR1 is SQVTM and CDR2 is ANQGSEA. J lost 5 bases, V lost 7 bases, and 8 bases had no gene match. CDR3 size: 12 residues. The TCR beta library used iRepertoire HTBI primers with Arm-PCR amplification of CDR3. In the original workflow: Overall, samples carried 62 TRBV and around 13 TRBJ segments. TCRdb fed the multiplex PCR reads into MiXCR, producing one record per CDR3 protein. The V and J calls, along with clone size, are taken from TCRdb and not from the paper's own processing. The table includes approximately 230,000 distinct CDR3 sequences, around 17% detected once. Sample time point: newly diagnosed GD, antithyroid drugs for less than 3 months. PBMCs provided the RNA from which the TCR library was made.

J is TRBJ2-7 and V is TRBV29-1, with 7 bases fitting TRBD1. The clonotype was recovered from a female donor with Graves disease. The sequences come from peripheral blood mononuclear cells (PBMCs), collected at new diagnosis, from a patient treated with antithyroid drugs. The CDR3 here is CSAVTGRDEQYF. The CDR3 bases are TGCAGCGCCGTGACAGGGCGCGACGAGCAGTACTTC.